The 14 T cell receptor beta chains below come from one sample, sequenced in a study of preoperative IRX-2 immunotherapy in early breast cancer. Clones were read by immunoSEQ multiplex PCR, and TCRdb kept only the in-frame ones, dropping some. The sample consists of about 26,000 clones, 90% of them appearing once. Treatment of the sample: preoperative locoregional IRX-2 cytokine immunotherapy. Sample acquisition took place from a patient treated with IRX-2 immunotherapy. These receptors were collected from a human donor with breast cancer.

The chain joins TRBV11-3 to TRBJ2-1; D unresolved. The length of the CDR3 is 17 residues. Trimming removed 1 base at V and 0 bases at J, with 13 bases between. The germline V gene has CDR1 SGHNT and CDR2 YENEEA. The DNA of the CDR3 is TGTGCCAGCAGCTTAGGGATGTCGCACACCTCCTACAATGAGCAGTTCTTC. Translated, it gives CASSLGMSHTSYNEQFF.

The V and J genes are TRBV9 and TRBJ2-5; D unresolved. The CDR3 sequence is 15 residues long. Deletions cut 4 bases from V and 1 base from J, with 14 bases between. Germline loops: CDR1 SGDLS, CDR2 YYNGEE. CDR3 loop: CASSSSNRGQETQYF. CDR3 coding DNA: TGTGCCAGCAGCTCCTCCAACAGAGGCCAAGAGACCCAGTACTTC.

CDR3 region: CASSLALAGTDTQYF. The CDR3 DNA is TGCGCCAGCAGCTTGGCACTAGCGGGCACAGATACGCAGTATTTT. V and J are TRBV5-1 and TRBJ2-3, with TRBD2 identical over 8 bases. V dropped 0 bases and J dropped 1; count of bases not matched to a gene: 1. In germline, CDR1 is SGHRS, CDR2 YFSETQ. This CDR3 has 15 residues.

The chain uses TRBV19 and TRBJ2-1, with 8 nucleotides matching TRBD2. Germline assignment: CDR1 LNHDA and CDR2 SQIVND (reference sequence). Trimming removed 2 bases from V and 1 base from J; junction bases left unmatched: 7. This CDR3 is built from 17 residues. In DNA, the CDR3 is TGTGCCAGTAGTATAACCAGCGGGGGAAAATCCTACAATGAGCAGTTCTTC. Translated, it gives CASSITSGGKSYNEQFF.

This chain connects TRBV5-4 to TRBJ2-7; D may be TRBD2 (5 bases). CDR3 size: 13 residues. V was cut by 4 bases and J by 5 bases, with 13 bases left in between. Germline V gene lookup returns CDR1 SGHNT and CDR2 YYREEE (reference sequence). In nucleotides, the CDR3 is TGTGCCAGCAGCCGAGACTATAGCAACGAGCAGTACTTC. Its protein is CASSRDYSNEQYF. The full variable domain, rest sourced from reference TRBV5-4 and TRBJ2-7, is ETGVTQSPTHLIKTRGQQVTLRCSSQSGHNTVSWYQQALGQGPQFIFQYYREEENGRGNFPPRFSGLQFPNYSSELNVNALELDDSALYLCASSRDYSNEQYFGPGTRLTVT.

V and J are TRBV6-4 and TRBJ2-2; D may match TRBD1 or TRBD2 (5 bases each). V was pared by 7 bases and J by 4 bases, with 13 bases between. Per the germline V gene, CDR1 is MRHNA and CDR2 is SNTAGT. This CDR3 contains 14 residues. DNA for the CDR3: TGTGCCAGCATGGGGAAGGGACGCACCGGGGAGCTGTTTTTT. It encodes CASMGKGRTGELFF.

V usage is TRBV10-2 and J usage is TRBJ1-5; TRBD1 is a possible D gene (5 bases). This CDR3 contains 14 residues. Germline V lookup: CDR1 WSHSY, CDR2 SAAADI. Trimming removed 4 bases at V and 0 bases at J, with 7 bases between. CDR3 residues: CASSVGGSNQPQHF. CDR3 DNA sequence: TGCGCCAGCAGTGTTGGGGGTAGCAATCAGCCCCAGCATTTT.

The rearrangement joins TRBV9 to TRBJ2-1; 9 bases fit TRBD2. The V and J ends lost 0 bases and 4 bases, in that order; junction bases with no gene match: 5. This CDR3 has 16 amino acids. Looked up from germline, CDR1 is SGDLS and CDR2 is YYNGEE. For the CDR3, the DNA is TGTGCCAGCAGCGTAGGGGCCAGCGGGGGGTACAATGAGCAGTTCTTC. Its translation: CASSVGASGGYNEQFF.

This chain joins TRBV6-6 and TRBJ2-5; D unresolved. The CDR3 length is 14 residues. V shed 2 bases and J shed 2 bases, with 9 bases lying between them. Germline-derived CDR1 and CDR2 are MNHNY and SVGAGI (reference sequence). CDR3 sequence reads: CASSYGGRQETQYF. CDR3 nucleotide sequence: TGTGCCAGCAGTTACGGCGGCAGACAAGAGACCCAGTACTTC.

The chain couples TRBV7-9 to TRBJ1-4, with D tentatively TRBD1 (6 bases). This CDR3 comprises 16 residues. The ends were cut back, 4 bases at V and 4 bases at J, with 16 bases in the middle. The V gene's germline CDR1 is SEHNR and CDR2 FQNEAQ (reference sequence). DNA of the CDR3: TGTGCCAGCAGCTCATACCCGACAGGCCGTAATGAAAAACTGTTTTTT. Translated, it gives CASSSYPTGRNEKLFF.

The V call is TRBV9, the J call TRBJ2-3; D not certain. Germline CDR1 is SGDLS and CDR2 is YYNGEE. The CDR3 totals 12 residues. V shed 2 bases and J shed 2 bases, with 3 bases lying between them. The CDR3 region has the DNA TGTGCCAGCAGCGTCTCCACAGATACGCAGTATTTT. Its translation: CASSVSTDTQYF.

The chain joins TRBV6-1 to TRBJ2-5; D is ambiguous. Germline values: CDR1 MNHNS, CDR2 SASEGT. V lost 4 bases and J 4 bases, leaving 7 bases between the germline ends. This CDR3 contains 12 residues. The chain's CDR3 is CASSGVAETQYF. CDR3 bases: TGTGCCAGCAGTGGGGTGGCAGAGACCCAGTACTTC.

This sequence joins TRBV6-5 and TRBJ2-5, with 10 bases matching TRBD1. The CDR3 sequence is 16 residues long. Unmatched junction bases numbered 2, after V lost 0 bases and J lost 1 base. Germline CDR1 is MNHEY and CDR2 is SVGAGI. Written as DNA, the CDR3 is TGTGCCAGCAGTTACTCGGGACAGGGGTCCCAAGAGACCCAGTACTTC. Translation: CASSYSGQGSQETQYF.

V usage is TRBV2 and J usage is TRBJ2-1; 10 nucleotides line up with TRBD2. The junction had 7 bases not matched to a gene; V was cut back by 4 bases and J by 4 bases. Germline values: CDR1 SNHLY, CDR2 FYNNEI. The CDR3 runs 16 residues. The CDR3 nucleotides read TGTGCCAGCAGTGGACTAGCGGGTGATGGTTACAATGAGCAGTTCTTC. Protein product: CASSGLAGDGYNEQFF.